This T cell receptor (beta chain) was found in a study of T-cell memory formation after mild COVID-19. Overall study results and limits: Mainly CM and EM harbored the contracting CD4+ clones; mainly EMRA harbored the CD8+ ones. Pre-infection memory showed some responding clones, and this suggested that cross-reactive memory joined.

TCRdb ran MiXCR on the 5' RACE reads and lists one entry per CDR3 protein. The sample has around 450,000 distinct CDR3 sequences; 24% are singletons. Germline CDR1 is SGHRS and CDR2 is YFSETQ. V lost 4 bases and J lost 5, with 21 bases in between. This CDR3 has 16 residues. A remark on this clonotype: The antigen remains undetermined.

The genes are TRBV5-1 and TRBJ1-1; a possible D gene is TRBD1 (6 bases). The source material was PBMCs or a T cell subset sorted from them (not recorded which). The receptor comes from an adult woman who had mild COVID-19 (a few samples of this study predate the infection). Cell type and time point are not known. The CDR3 is CASSRQAAGRGTEAFF. CDR3 sequence (DNA): TGCGCCAGCAGCCGACAGGCGGCGGGAAGGGGGACTGAAGCTTTCTTT.